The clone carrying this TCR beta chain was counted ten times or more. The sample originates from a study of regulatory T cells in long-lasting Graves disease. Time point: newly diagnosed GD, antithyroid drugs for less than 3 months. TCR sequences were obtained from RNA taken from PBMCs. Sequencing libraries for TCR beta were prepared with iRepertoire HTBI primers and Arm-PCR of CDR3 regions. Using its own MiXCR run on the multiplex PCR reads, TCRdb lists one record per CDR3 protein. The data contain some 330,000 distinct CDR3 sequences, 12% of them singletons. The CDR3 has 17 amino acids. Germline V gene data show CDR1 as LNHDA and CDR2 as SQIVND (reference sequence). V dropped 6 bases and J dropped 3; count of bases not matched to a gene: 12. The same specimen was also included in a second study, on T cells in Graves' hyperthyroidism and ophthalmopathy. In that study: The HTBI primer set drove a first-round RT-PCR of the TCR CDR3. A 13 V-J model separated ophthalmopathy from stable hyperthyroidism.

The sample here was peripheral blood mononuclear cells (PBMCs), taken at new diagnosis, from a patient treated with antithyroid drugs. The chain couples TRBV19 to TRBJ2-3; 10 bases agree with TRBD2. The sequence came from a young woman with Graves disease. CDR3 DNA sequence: TGTGCCAGTAGCCCGCGTTCTAGCGGGAGTACGACAGATACGCAGTATTTT. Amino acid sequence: CASSPRSSGSTTDTQYF.